The clone carrying this TCR beta chain was seen once. J was trimmed by 1 base and V by 7 bases; bases with no gene match: 6. In germline, CDR1 is SNHLY, CDR2 FYNNEI. The CDR3 runs 14 residues. Reverse transcription of about 0.45 to 1 ug RNA was performed with random hexamers. The CDR3 of TCR beta was amplified by immunoSEQ multiplex PCR across 54 Vbeta and 13 Jbeta. TCRdb re-derived calls from the immunoSEQ multiplex PCR reads in MiXCR, one entry per CDR3 protein. The table has 65,000 to 100,000 distinct CDR3 sequences, approximately 96% seen once. The sample originates from a study of CD8 T cells in Susac syndrome. TEMRA cells were FACS-enriched, unlike CD8+ and CD4+ T cells, which were negatively isolated.

The TCR sequence derives from a human donor with Susac syndrome. Sequencing was performed on CD8+ T cells from PBMCs. V and J are TRBV2 and TRBJ2-5; 7 nucleotides agree with TRBD1. Written as DNA, the CDR3 is TGTGCCAGCACCCTCAACAGGGGCCAAGAGACCCAGTACTTC. Protein sequence: CASTLNRGQETQYF.